Below, 20 T cell receptor beta chains from the same sample are listed, as sequenced in a study of early T cells in non-severe SARS-CoV-2 infection. TCRdb processed the 5' RACE reads anew with MiXCR; each CDR3 protein has one entry. The sample lists approximately 70,000 distinct CDR3 sequences; 10% to 15% were seen once. Sequenced input: whole blood. These receptors all stem from an adult who was a healthcare worker with PCR-confirmed SARS-CoV-2 infection or an uninfected control (not recorded which).

This chain uses TRBV4-2 with TRBJ2-1, with D perhaps being TRBD1 or TRBD2 (6 bases each). V was pared by 6 bases and J by 2 bases, with 14 bases between. Looked up from germline, CDR1 is LGHNA and CDR2 is YNFKEQ. This CDR3 contains 15 residues. CDR3 DNA: TGTGCCAGCAGAAGGGGGGCCCTTACCTACAATGAGCAGTTCTTC. Its translation: CASRRGALTYNEQFF.

This clonotype was detected ten times or more. The CDR3 DNA follows: TGTGCCAGCAGTGAAAGCGGGGGGGCTGGTACGCAGTATTTT. This encodes CASSESGGAGTQYF. This sequence joins TRBV6-4 and TRBJ2-3, with 10 bases matching TRBD2. This CDR3 is 14 amino acids long. J lost 8 bases, V lost 3 bases, and 5 bases had no gene match. Germline V lookup: CDR1 MRHNA, CDR2 SNTAGT.

This clonotype was detected only a few times. This chain connects TRBV29-1 to TRBJ2-3; TRBD1 is a possible D gene (6 bases). The length of the CDR3 is 13 residues. Trimming cost V 5 bases and J 6 bases, with 15 bases left between them. The germline V gene encodes CDR1 SQVTM and CDR2 ANQGSEA. The CDR3 is CSVRSQGLDTQYF. In nucleotides, the CDR3 is TGCAGCGTTCGGTCCCAGGGGTTGGATACGCAGTATTTT.

This clonotype was detected ten times or more. The chain is built from TRBV7-6 and TRBJ2-7; 10 bases map to TRBD2. V trimming: 5 bases; J trimming: 0 bases; junction bases outside the gene matches: 7. This CDR3 has 16 amino acids. Germline V gives CDR1 SGHVS, CDR2 FNYEAQ. CDR3 sequence: CASSGLAASSSYEQYF. The CDR3 bases are TGTGCCAGCAGCGGACTAGCGGCGTCGAGCTCCTACGAGCAGTACTTC. Full variable domain (missing parts from reference TRBV7-6 and TRBJ2-7): GAGVSQSPRYKVTKRGQDVALRCDPISGHVSLYWYRQALGQGPEFLTYFNYEAQQDKSGLPNDRFSAERPEGSISTLTIQRTEQRDSAMYRCASSGLAASSSYEQYFGPGTRLTVT.

In this sample, this clonotype turned up many times. The chain's CDR3 is CASSQTNTGELFF. The CDR3 DNA follows: TGTGCCAGCAGCCAGACGAACACCGGGGAGCTGTTTTTT. V is TRBV27 and J is TRBJ2-2; D gene uncertain. V dropped 6 bases and J dropped 0 bases, with 5 bases sitting between them. The CDR3 runs 13 residues. CDR1 is MNHEY, CDR2 SMNVEV, per germline (reference sequence).

The chain combines TRBV7-9 with TRBJ2-3; TRBD2 matches at 11 bases. After removal of 5 bases from V and 6 bases from J, the junction contained 10 bases not matched to a gene. The CDR3 length is 16 residues. Germline lookup yields CDR1 SEHNR and CDR2 FQNEAQ (reference sequence). The CDR3 bases are TGTGCCAGCAGCCCGCTTAGCGGGGGGGTAGCGGATACGCAGTATTTT. Encoded protein: CASSPLSGGVADTQYF.

This clonotype showed up many times. The chain employs TRBV10-3 and TRBJ2-3, with a tentative D call TRBD2 (6 bases). Trimming stripped 10 bases from V and 0 bases from J, with 14 bases between. Germline-derived CDR1 and CDR2 are ENHRY and SYGVKD. The CDR3 is 14 amino acids. In nucleotides, the CDR3 is TGTGCCACCGCCCTGGGGACTAGCACAGATACGCAGTATTTT. It is translated as CATALGTSTDTQYF.

V gene TRBV12-3 or TRBV12-4 combines with J gene TRBJ1-1; 7 bases line up with TRBD1. J was trimmed by 1 base and V by 2 bases; bases with no gene match: 7. The CDR3 contains 16 residues. In DNA form, the CDR3 reads TGTGCCAGCAGTTTAAGTGGGCGGACAGGGAACACTGAAGCTTTCTTT. Its protein product is CASSLSGRTGNTEAFF.

This clonotype was seen ten or more times. The chain's CDR3 is CASSLSRAANQPQHF. The CDR3 bases are TGTGCCAGCAGCTTAAGTAGGGCAGCTAATCAGCCCCAGCATTTT. V and J are TRBV7-8 and TRBJ1-5; no clear D. From germline, CDR1 is SGHVS and CDR2 FQNEAQ. Trimming took 2 bases from V and 4 from J, leaving 12 bases between them. The CDR3 extends over 15 amino acids.

This clonotype came up many times. The chain carries TRBV20-1 and TRBJ2-1, with TRBD1 matching over 8 bases. CDR1 and CDR2 (germline): DFQATT, SNEGSKA (reference sequence). V was clipped by 5 bases and J by 4 bases; unmatched bases: 4. The CDR3 extends over 13 amino acids. CDR3 protein: CSAATGAYNEQFF. The CDR3 nucleotides read TGCAGTGCTGCGACAGGGGCGTACAATGAGCAGTTCTTC.

This clonotype has more than one count but fewer than ten. The rearrangement uses TRBV4-2 and TRBJ2-1; D is perhaps TRBD1 (5 bases). The CDR3 contains 12 residues. CDR1 LGHNA and CDR2 YNFKEQ come from the germline V gene. V lost 6 bases and J 9 bases, leaving 12 bases between the germline ends. The CDR3 here is CASRGPAGEQFF. The CDR3 nucleotides read TGTGCCAGCAGGGGGCCCGCAGGTGAGCAGTTCTTC.

Ten or more counts support this clonotype. The chain has TRBV29-1 and TRBJ2-1, with 9 bases aligning to TRBD2. The junction had 12 bases not matched to a gene; V was cut back by 7 bases and J by 5 bases. The CDR3 runs 15 residues. The V gene's germline CDR1 is SQVTM and CDR2 ANQGSEA. The CDR3 loop is CSASPVLAGNNEQFF. In nucleotides, the CDR3 is TGCAGCGCCTCCCCTGTCCTAGCGGGAAACAATGAGCAGTTCTTC.

In this sample, this clonotype turned up many times. The CDR3 reads CASSLVRGLNTEAFF. The CDR3 DNA reads TGCGCCAGCAGCTTGGTGAGGGGGCTGAACACTGAAGCTTTCTTT. The V gene is TRBV5-1, the J gene TRBJ1-1; 7 nucleotides align to TRBD1. This CDR3 contains 15 residues. The germline V gene encodes CDR1 SGHRS and CDR2 YFSETQ. Trimming cost V 0 bases and J 0 bases; bases outside gene matches: 2.

The chain couples TRBV4-1 to TRBJ2-7; 7 positions match TRBD1. The CDR3 is 15 amino acids. Per the germline V gene, CDR1 is MGHRA and CDR2 is YSYEKL. V trimming: 2 bases; J trimming: 9 bases; junction bases outside the gene matches: 13. CDR3 loop: CASSQIDRDSLLQYF. CDR3 nucleotides: TGCGCCAGCAGCCAAATCGACCGGGACAGCCTTCTGCAGTACTTC.

This clonotype was counted between two and nine times. CDR3 amino acids: CASSQDWDRPSVGYTF. The DNA of the CDR3 is TGCGCCAGCAGCCAAGATTGGGACAGACCCTCAGTTGGCTACACCTTC. This sequence joins TRBV4-1 and TRBJ1-2, with 7 bases matching TRBD1. CDR3 size: 16 residues. V lost 0 bases and J lost 7; bases outside the gene matches: 11. CDR1 MGHRA and CDR2 YSYEKL come from the germline V gene.

The table lists this clonotype with a few counts. The rearrangement uses TRBV20-1 and TRBJ1-5, with 7 positions matching TRBD1. J gave up 5 bases and V 5 bases, and 15 bases lay outside the gene matches. This CDR3 has 16 amino acids. Germline V gene lookup returns CDR1 DFQATT and CDR2 SNEGSKA (reference sequence). CDR3 in amino acids: CSASRGYRGLYQPQHF. In nucleotides, the CDR3 is TGCAGTGCTTCCAGAGGTTACAGGGGTCTGTATCAGCCCCAGCATTTT.

This chain links TRBV7-8 with TRBJ2-7; D gene unclear. The V gene's germline CDR1 is SGHVS and CDR2 FQNEAQ. Trimming took off 1 base at V and 0 bases at J, with 7 bases between the two ends. The CDR3 runs to 14 residues. The CDR3 DNA sequence: TGTGCCAGCAGCTTAGGACTTCGCTCCTACGAGCAGTACTTC. Residues: CASSLGLRSYEQYF.

The V gene is TRBV21-1, the J gene TRBJ1-5; the table calls TRBD1, which could not be checked here. TRBV21-1 is a listed pseudogene. The CDR3 covers 15 residues. CDR3 nucleotides: TGTGCCAGCCCGATGGGGGGGGAGAGCAATCAGCCCCAGCATTTT. Encoded protein: CASPMGGESNQPQHF.

This clonotype has just a few counts. V and J are TRBV5-1 and TRBJ2-1; D gene ambiguous. The germline gives CDR1 SGHRS, CDR2 YFSETQ. V shed 0 bases and J shed 2 bases, with 6 bases lying between them. This CDR3 comprises 14 residues. The CDR3 nucleotides are TGCGCCAGCAGCTTGGTCAACCCCTACAATGAGCAGTTCTTC. Its protein is CASSLVNPYNEQFF.

Points on this clonotype: A read error may be the cause here, since a much bigger clone is one base away. This chain connects TRBV11-2 to TRBJ1-5; no definite D call. CDR1 is SGHAT and CDR2 is FQNNGV in the germline V gene. The CDR3 has 14 amino acids. The CDR3 here is CASSREPGNHPQHF. In nucleotides, the CDR3 is TGTGCCAGCAGCCGGGAACCCGGGAATCACCCCCAGCATTTT.